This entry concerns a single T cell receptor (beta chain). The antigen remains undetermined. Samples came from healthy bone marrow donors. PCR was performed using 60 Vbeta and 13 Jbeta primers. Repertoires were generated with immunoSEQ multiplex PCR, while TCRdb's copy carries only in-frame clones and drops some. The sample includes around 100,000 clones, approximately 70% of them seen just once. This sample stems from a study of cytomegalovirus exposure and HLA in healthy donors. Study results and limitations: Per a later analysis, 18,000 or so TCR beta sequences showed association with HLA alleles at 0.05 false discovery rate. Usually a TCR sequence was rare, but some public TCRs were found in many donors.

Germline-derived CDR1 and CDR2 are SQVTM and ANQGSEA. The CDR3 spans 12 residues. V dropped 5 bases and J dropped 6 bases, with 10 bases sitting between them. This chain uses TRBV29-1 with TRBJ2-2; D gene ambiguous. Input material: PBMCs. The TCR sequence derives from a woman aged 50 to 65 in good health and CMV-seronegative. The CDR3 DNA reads TGCAGCGTTTACTTTCTCCCCGGGGAGCTGTTTTTT. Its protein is CSVYFLPGELFF.